These T cell receptor beta chains were read from a single sample in a study of shared clonotypes between healthy human individuals. Clones were read by immunoSEQ multiplex PCR, and TCRdb kept only the in-frame ones, dropping some. Of around 340,000 clones listed, 73% are singletons. Sequencing used memory CD4+ T cells sorted from blood. The receptors stem from a man aged 30 to 45 in good health. Both conserved end residues are part of each CDR3.

CDR3aa,v_gene,j_gene
CASRTSGIAYEQYF,TRBV6-1,TRBJ2-7
CASSFSYGNQPQHF,TRBV28,TRBJ1-5
CASSLAGLNTDTQYF,TRBV28,TRBJ2-3
CASSIRSVRGQETQYF,TRBV19,TRBJ2-5
CASSHKGGSDGYTF,TRBV14,TRBJ1-2
CAISKTDGRVDLANYGYTF,TRBV10-3,TRBJ1-2
CSVWDRASTDTQYF,TRBV29-1,TRBJ2-3
CASSFYREGNIQYF,TRBV5-6,TRBJ2-4
CATSRDSPDYEQYF,TRBV15,TRBJ2-7
CAWSVLGRRPGNTIYF,TRBV30,TRBJ1-3
CASSSTNQDRGQHF,TRBV27,TRBJ1-5
CASSLGQGFGYGYTF,TRBV11-2,TRBJ1-2
CASSFLAGADTGELFF,TRBV5-1,TRBJ2-2
CASGPTGGLDGYTF,TRBV6-5,TRBJ1-2
CASSGPTNNQPQHF,TRBV6-1,TRBJ1-5
CASRFTPPAGTMRHF,TRBV6-6,TRBJ1-5
CASTNRASGYYNEQFF,TRBV9,TRBJ2-1
CASSLSSPSGELFF,TRBV28,TRBJ2-2
CAIRPWTSGNEQYF,TRBV27,TRBJ2-7
CASILGRALRADTQYF,TRBV21-1,TRBJ2-3
CASSLRGSNEQFF,TRBV7-2,TRBJ2-1
CASSLDRGRSGEKLFF,TRBV7-8,TRBJ1-4
CASSLLAGIYEQYF,TRBV28,TRBJ2-7
CASSQNGFGRQFF,TRBV5-5,TRBJ2-1
CASRTIGGSYEQYF,TRBV6-6,TRBJ2-7
CASSEALGTQETQYF,TRBV2,TRBJ2-5
CASSLNPGELFF,TRBV11-3,TRBJ2-2
CASSLGRTDTQYF,TRBV5-1,TRBJ2-3
CSATENTEAFF,TRBV29-1,TRBJ1-1
CASSLARSTTPTYEQYF,TRBV5-1,TRBJ2-7
CSVQGPREGTTDTQYF,TRBV29-1,TRBJ2-3
CASSLILAGGINEQYF,TRBV7-2,TRBJ2-7
CASKPLGRNTDTQYF,TRBV5-6,TRBJ2-3
CATTPASSSSAQFF,TRBV19,TRBJ2-1
CASSLLGKDSYEQYF,TRBV13,TRBJ2-7
CASSLGAGNGNTIYF,TRBV5-1,TRBJ1-3
CASSLGPVAYNEQFF,TRBV7-9,TRBJ2-1
CASSFSASYNEQFF,TRBV19,TRBJ2-1
CASSLDSLTEAFF,TRBV5-4,TRBJ1-1
CASSRDGRQPQHF,TRBV11-2,TRBJ1-5
CATRGGSDYEQYF,TRBV10-3,TRBJ2-7
CASSLAPTSYASYEQYF,TRBV7-6,TRBJ2-7
CASSLRKDRGPYNEQFF,TRBV5-1,TRBJ2-1
CASSLVASGRETQYF,TRBV5-6,TRBJ2-5
CACQGGTGVYEQYF,TRBV7-9,TRBJ2-7
CASSLQDRGETQYF,TRBV27,TRBJ2-5
CASSKTGNYEQYF,TRBV6-5,TRBJ2-7
CASSFFSVETQYF,TRBV5-1,TRBJ2-5
CASNERTLPGNEQFF,TRBV2,TRBJ2-1
CASSEWQGQTEAFF,TRBV6-1,TRBJ1-1
CASSLTSSSYNEQFF,TRBV7-3,TRBJ2-1
CSVEWAGAANTQYF,TRBV29-1,TRBJ2-3
CASSRGGVGTGELFF,TRBV6-1,TRBJ2-2
CAATGTGNVGVLTF,TRBV10-3,TRBJ2-6
CASSINVQGAFNEQFF,TRBV19,TRBJ2-1